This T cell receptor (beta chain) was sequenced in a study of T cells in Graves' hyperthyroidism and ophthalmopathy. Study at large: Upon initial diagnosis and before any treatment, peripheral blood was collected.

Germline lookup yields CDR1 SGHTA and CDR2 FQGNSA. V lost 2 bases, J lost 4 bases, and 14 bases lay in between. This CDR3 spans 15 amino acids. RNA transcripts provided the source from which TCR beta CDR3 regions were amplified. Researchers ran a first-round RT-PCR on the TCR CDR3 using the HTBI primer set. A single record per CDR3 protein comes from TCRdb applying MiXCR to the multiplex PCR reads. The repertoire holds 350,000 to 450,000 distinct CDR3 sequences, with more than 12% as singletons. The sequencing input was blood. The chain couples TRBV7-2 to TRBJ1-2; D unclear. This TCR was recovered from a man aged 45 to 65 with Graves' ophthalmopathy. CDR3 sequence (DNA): TGTGCCAGCAGCTTATTTTTTTCGGCGATCTATGGCTACACCTTC. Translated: CASSLFFSAIYGYTF.